This TCR beta chain is from a study of cytomegalovirus exposure and HLA in healthy donors. Unmatched junction bases numbered 4, after V lost 6 bases and J lost 5 bases. This CDR3 is built from 13 residues. CDR1 and CDR2 (germline): SNHLY, FYNNEI. The PCR had 60 Vbeta and 13 Jbeta primers. Clones were sequenced by immunoSEQ multiplex PCR, and TCRdb holds only the in-frame ones, with some missing. Seen here are around 160,000 clones, over 65% observed once, and the top ten hold approximately 2.9%. The clonotype originates from a middle-aged man in good health and CMV-seropositive. The rearrangement uses TRBV2 and TRBJ2-7, with TRBD1 identical over 10 bases. The sample comprised PBMCs. CDR3 sequence: CASRMTGGNEQYF. The CDR3 bases are TGTGCCAGCAGGATGACAGGGGGCAACGAGCAGTACTTC.